This paragraph covers one T cell receptor (beta chain) sequence. Its cognate antigen is unknown. The V end was cut by 8 bases, the J end by 5 bases, with 15 bases between. This CDR3 region has 13 residues. Per the germline V gene, CDR1 is MNHEY and CDR2 is SVGAGI. The data originate from a study of immune evolution from preneoplasia to lung adenocarcinoma. Study overall: HLA loss of heterozygosity: about 7% AIS, under 19% MIA, about 30% ADC, none AAH. Overall study results and limits: Normal lung had highest clonality; later lesions appeared denser, more diverse. Top clone share appeared to fall from AAH through AIS, MIA, adenocarcinoma.

Only in-frame clones appear in the TCRdb table, and some are missing; sequencing was by immunoSEQ multiplex PCR. The sample carries 5,000 or so clones, roughly four fifths recorded once. The sequenced sample consisted of FFPE lung adenocarcinoma in situ tissue. This chain uses TRBV6-5 with TRBJ2-5; D may be TRBD1 or TRBD2 (5 bases each). This clonotype was sampled from a person in their 70s with lung adenocarcinoma. CDR3 sequence (DNA): TGTGCCAGCGGAAGGGGAGACAAGGAGACCCAGTACTTC. Its protein is CASGRGDKETQYF.